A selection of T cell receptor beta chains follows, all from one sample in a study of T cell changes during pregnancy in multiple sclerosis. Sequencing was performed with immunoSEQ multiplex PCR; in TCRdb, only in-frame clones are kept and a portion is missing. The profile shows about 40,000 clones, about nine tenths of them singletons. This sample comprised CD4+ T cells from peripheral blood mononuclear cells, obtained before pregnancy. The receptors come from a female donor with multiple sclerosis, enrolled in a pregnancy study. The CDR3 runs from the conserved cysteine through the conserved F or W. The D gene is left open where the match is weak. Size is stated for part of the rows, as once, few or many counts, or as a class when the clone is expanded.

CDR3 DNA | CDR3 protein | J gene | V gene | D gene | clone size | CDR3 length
TGTGCCAGCAGCTTCGAGTCCTACGAGCAGTACTTC | CASSFESYEQYF | TRBJ2-7 | TRBV7-8 | . | . | 12
TGTGCCAGCATCCCAGACGCGGGGGATAATTCACCCCTCCACTTT | CASIPDAGDNSPLHF | TRBJ1-6 | TRBV2 | . | few | 15
TGTGCCAGCAGTTACCAGAACAATCAGCCCCAGCATTTT | CASSYQNNQPQHF | TRBJ1-5 | TRBV6-5 | . | . | 13
TGTGCCAGCAGAGCCGGGACAGGGGAAGCTTTCTTT | CASRAGTGEAFF | TRBJ1-1 | TRBV6-5 | TRBD1 | . | 12
TGTGCCAGCAGCTTAACAGGGGATACTGAAGCTTTCTTT | CASSLTGDTEAFF | TRBJ1-1 | TRBV7-9 | TRBD1 | . | 13
TGTGCCAGCAGCCCTCCCGGGGGTGGGGCTTTCTTT | CASSPPGGGAFF | TRBJ1-1 | TRBV7-8 | . | . | 12
TGCAGGGTCAGGGGCTACACCTTC | CRVRGYTF | TRBJ1-2 | TRBV20-1 | . | . | 8
TGCAGCGTTGAAGACTCTAACTATGGCTACACCTTC | CSVEDSNYGYTF | TRBJ1-2 | TRBV29-1 | . | . | 12
TGTGCCAGCAGCTTGGGTCCGGCGGACTACGAGCAGTACTTC | CASSLGPADYEQYF | TRBJ2-7 | TRBV5-6 | . | . | 14
TGTGCCTGGAGGGGACAGGATCAGCCCCAGCATTTT | CAWRGQDQPQHF | TRBJ1-5 | TRBV30 | TRBD1 | . | 12
TGTGCCAGCAGCTTAGCACTTGGCGGAGGATCCTATAGGAGCTATGGCTACACCTTC | CASSLALGGGSYRSYGYTF | TRBJ1-2 | TRBV7-9 | . | . | 19
TGTGCCAGCTCACCCCTAGCCCGGGATAACACCGGGGAGCTGTTTTTT | CASSPLARDNTGELFF | TRBJ2-2 | TRBV18 | . | . | 16
TGCACCAGCCGTCGGGCGGGGGGGACCGATTGGATTTACGAGCAGTACTTC | CTSRRAGGTDWIYEQYF | TRBJ2-7 | TRBV1 | . | . | 17
TGTGCCAGCACCAGGTACGGGGGCACAGATACGCAGTATTTT | CASTRYGGTDTQYF | TRBJ2-3 | TRBV5-6 | . | . | 14
TGTGCCTGGAACAGGGACAGGGAGAACACTGAAGCTTTCTTT | CAWNRDRENTEAFF | TRBJ1-1 | TRBV30 | TRBD1 | . | 14
TGTGCCAGCAGCGTCGGGACAGGGTTTCGCGAGCAGTACTTC | CASSVGTGFREQYF | TRBJ2-7 | TRBV9 | TRBD1 | . | 14
TGTGCCAGTAGTATTGGGCGGGGGGGCCCTGAGCAGTTCTTC | CASSIGRGGPEQFF | TRBJ2-1 | TRBV19 | TRBD2 | . | 14
TGTGCCAGTAGTAAGTCAGGTATAGATACGCAGTATTTT | CASSKSGIDTQYF | TRBJ2-3 | TRBV19 | . | once | 13
TGTGCCAGCAGCTTAGCTGGTGAGAATTCACCCCTCCACTTT | CASSLAGENSPLHF | TRBJ1-6 | TRBV7-2 | . | . | 14
TGTGCCAGCAGCCCTCCTGGGGGGGTGTTCAGGGTTGACTACACCTTC | CASSPPGGVFRVDYTF | TRBJ1-2 | TRBV7-9 | . | . | 16
TGTGCCAGCAGTGAACTTCGAGATACGCAGTATTTT | CASSELRDTQYF | TRBJ2-3 | TRBV2 | . | . | 12
TGTGCCAGCAGTTCCCGGACAGGGGGAGGCTACACCTTC | CASSSRTGGGYTF | TRBJ1-2 | TRBV6-1 | TRBD1 | . | 13
TGTGCCAGCAGCCCACGGCTAAGGGGGGGCGACGAGCAGTACTTC | CASSPRLRGGDEQYF | TRBJ2-7 | TRBV7-2 | . | . | 15
TGTGCCAGCAGCTGGCAGGGACAGGGGACCTACGAGCAGTACTTC | CASSWQGQGTYEQYF | TRBJ2-7 | TRBV7-2 | TRBD1 | . | 15
TGTGCCAGCAGTGAAGGGAGGTCGGTGAGGTACCAAGAGACCCAGTACTTC | CASSEGRSVRYQETQYF | TRBJ2-5 | TRBV6-1 | . | . | 17
TGTGCCAGCAGCTTACTCGGCACAGATACGCAGTATTTT | CASSLLGTDTQYF | TRBJ2-3 | TRBV7-3 | . | . | 13
TGTGCCAGCTCACCACCCCCAGGTACCTACGAGCAGTACTTC | CASSPPPGTYEQYF | TRBJ2-7 | TRBV18 | . | . | 14
TGCAGTGCTAGAGTTGGGGGGGTGCAGTATTTT | CSARVGGVQYF | TRBJ2-3 | TRBV20-1 | TRBD2 | . | 11
TGTGCCAGCAGTGAGTTCGGGACACCCAACACTGAAGCTTTCTTT | CASSEFGTPNTEAFF | TRBJ1-1 | TRBV25-1 | . | . | 15
TGCGCCAGCAGTGCCCTCCCGCCAGGGTCCCTTTCCTACGAGCAGTACTTC | CASSALPPGSLSYEQYF | TRBJ2-7 | TRBV10-1 | . | . | 17
TGTGCCAGCACCCAAAGGGGTGAAGCTTTCTTT | CASTQRGEAFF | TRBJ1-1 | TRBV6-5 | . | . | 11
TGTGCCAGCAGCTTGGGGACAATGTTCTCCAACTATGGCTACACCTTC | CASSLGTMFSNYGYTF | TRBJ1-2 | TRBV7-2 | . | . | 16
TGTGCCAGCAGTGAACGGGACAGGGCTGACAATGAGCAGTTCTTC | CASSERDRADNEQFF | TRBJ2-1 | TRBV6-1 | TRBD1 | . | 15
TGTGCCAGCAGTTCCTCGGAACAGGGAAGGCGGGGCTACACCTTC | CASSSSEQGRRGYTF | TRBJ1-2 | TRBV27 | . | once | 15
TGTGCCAGCTCACCACCGGATGGGCCGGGGGAAGCTTTCTTT | CASSPPDGPGEAFF | TRBJ1-1 | TRBV18 | . | . | 14
TGTGCCAGCAGCCCACGAGCCCCGTGGACAGACGAAGCTTTCTTT | CASSPRAPWTDEAFF | TRBJ1-1 | TRBV9 | . | . | 15
TGTGCCAGCAGTTACACCACTAGCGGGGCCCAGTACTTC | CASSYTTSGAQYF | TRBJ2-4 | TRBV6-5 | TRBD2 | . | 13
TGTGCCAGTAGCCTTAGCGGGACAGAAAACTATGGCTACACCTTC | CASSLSGTENYGYTF | TRBJ1-2 | TRBV19 | TRBD1 | . | 15
TGCGCCAGCTTAGGGGACAGGGGCCCACCCCGTACGCAGTATTTT | CASLGDRGPPRTQYF | TRBJ2-3 | TRBV10-1 | TRBD1 | . | 15
TGTGCCAGCAGCTCCACACAGGGGATACCCTACGAGCAGTACTTC | CASSSTQGIPYEQYF | TRBJ2-7 | TRBV7-9 | TRBD1 | . | 15
TGTGCCAGCAGTCTAACAGGGCTGAACACTGAAGCTTTCTTT | CASSLTGLNTEAFF | TRBJ1-1 | TRBV27 | . | once | 14
TGTGCCAGCAGCGTAGGGCAGGGGGCTTCCTACGAGCAGTACTTC | CASSVGQGASYEQYF | TRBJ2-7 | TRBV9 | TRBD1 | . | 15
TGTGCCAGCAGCTCCTCCCGTCCAGGGGGTGGAAACATTCAGTACTTC | CASSSSRPGGGNIQYF | TRBJ2-4 | TRBV5-4 | TRBD1 | . | 16